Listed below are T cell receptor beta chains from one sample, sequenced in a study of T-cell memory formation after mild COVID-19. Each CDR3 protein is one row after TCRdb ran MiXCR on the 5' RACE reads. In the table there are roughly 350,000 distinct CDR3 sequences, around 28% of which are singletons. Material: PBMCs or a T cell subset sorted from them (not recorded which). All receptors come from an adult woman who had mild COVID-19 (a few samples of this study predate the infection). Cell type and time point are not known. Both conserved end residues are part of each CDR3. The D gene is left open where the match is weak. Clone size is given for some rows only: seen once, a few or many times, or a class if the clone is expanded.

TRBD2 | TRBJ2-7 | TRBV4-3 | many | TGCGCCAGCAGCCGAGGACTAGCGGGAGGCTTGAGCTCCTACGAGCAGTACTTC | CASSRGLAGGLSSYEQYF
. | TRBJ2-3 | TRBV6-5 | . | TGTGCCAGCAGTAGGGGGGGCGGACTAGTGAGCACAGATACGCAGTATTTT | CASSRGGGLVSTDTQYF
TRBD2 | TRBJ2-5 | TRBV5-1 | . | TGCGCCAGCAGCTTGGAGGTAGCGGGGAGTCAAGAGACCCAGTACTTC | CASSLEVAGSQETQYF
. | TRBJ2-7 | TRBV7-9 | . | TGTGCCAGCAGCTTAAAACAGTCCTACGAGCAGTACTTC | CASSLKQSYEQYF
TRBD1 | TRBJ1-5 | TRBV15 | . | TGTGCCACCAGCAGAGAACGACAGGGATCCCCCAATCAGCCCCAGCATTTT | CATSRERQGSPNQPQHF
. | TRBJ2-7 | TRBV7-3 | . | TGTGCCAGCAGCTTAACGAGGGATAGGGAGCAGTACTTC | CASSLTRDREQYF
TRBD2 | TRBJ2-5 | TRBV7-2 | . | TGTGCCAGCAGTAGCGGGGCTGCGGGCCCTTCGGAAGGAGAGACCCAGTACTTC | CASSSGAAGPSEGETQYF
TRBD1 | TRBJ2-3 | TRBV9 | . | TGTGCCAGCAGCGTAGGAGATTCGGGACAGTACTATTTT | CASSVGDSGQYYF
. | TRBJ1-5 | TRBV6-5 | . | TGTGCCAGCAGCCGGACTGCTAATCAGCCCCAGCATTTT | CASSRTANQPQHF
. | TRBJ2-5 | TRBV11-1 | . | TGTGCCAGCAGCTTCGGAACGGAGACCCAGTACTTC | CASSFGTETQYF
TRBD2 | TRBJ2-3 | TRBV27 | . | TGTGCCAGCAGTCCGGACTCCGGGAGGTCAGATACGCAGTATTTT | CASSPDSGRSDTQYF
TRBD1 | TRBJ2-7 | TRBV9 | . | TGTGCCAGCAGCGTAGCGGACAGGGCCTACGAGCAGTACTTC | CASSVADRAYEQYF
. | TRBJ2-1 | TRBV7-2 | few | TGTGCCAGCAGCCGGAGGGCCGACAATGAGCAGTTCTTC | CASSRRADNEQFF
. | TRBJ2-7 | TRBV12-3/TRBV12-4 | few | TGTGCCAGCAGTTTTATCGGGATTAGCCACGAGCAGTACTTC | CASSFIGISHEQYF
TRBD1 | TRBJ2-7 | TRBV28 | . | TGTGCCAGCAGTTCGGGACAGGCAACCTACGAGCAGTACTTC | CASSSGQATYEQYF
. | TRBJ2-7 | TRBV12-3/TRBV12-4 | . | TGTGCCAGCAGCCCCAGGGGAGGGGGCTACGAGCAGTACTTC | CASSPRGGGYEQYF
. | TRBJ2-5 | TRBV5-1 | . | TGCGCCAGCAGCCGAGACAGCCTGGGGTTGGAGACCCAGTACTTC | CASSRDSLGLETQYF
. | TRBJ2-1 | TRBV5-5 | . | TGTGCCAGCAGCTTGGCTCTCTCCTACAATGAGCAGTTCTTC | CASSLALSYNEQFF
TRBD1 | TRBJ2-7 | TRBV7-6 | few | TGTGCCAGCAGCAAACCGGGACAGGGGAACGAGCAGTACTTC | CASSKPGQGNEQYF
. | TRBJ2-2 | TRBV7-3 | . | TGTGCCAGCAGCTCGGGGGCGGGAACCGGGGAGCTGTTTTTT | CASSSGAGTGELFF
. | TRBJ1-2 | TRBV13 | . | TGTGCCAGCAGTTCTACAGGGTTTCTGTATGGCTACACCTTC | CASSSTGFLYGYTF
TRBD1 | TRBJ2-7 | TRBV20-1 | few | TGCAGTGCCCCGAAGGGGGCGTACGAGCAGTACTTC | CSAPKGAYEQYF
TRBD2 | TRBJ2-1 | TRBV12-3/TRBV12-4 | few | TGTGCCAGCAGCCGATTAGCGGGGAAGCAGTTCTTC | CASSRLAGKQFF
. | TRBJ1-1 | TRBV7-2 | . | TGTGCCAGCAGCTTAGGAAAGAGCGGGGCTTTCTTT | CASSLGKSGAFF
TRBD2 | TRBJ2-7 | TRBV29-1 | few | TGCAGCGTTGTAGCCGGGAGGAAGGACGAGCAGTACTTC | CSVVAGRKDEQYF
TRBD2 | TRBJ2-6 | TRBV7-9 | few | TGTGCCAGCAGCTTATTTGCGGGGGACTCTGGGGCCAACGTCCTGACTTTC | CASSLFAGDSGANVLTF
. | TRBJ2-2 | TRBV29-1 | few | TGCAGCGCCGGGCCCCCGGACGGGGAGCTGTTTTTT | CSAGPPDGELFF
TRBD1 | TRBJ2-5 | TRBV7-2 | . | TGTGCCAGCAGCCCCACAGGACAGGGTTCTGCCCTGTACTTC | CASSPTGQGSALYF
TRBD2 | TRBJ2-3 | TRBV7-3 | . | TGTGCCAGCAGCTTATCGCGGGAGGGACATACGCAGTATTTT | CASSLSREGHTQYF
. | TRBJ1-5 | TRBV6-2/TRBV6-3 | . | TGTGCCAGCAGTTACTCAGCCGGGGCGGGCAATCAGCCCCAGCATTTT | CASSYSAGAGNQPQHF
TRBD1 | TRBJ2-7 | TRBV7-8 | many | TGTGCCAGCAGCCGTGACAGGGGCGAGCAGTACTTC | CASSRDRGEQYF
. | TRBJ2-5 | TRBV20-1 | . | TGCAGTGCTAGAGATCGGACACCATTAGAGACCCAGTACTTC | CSARDRTPLETQYF
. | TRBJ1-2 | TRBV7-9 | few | TGTGCCAGCAGCTTAGTAGAGGGGGGCTATGGCTACACCTTC | CASSLVEGGYGYTF
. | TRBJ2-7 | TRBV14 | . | TGTGCCAGCAGCCAAGACGGGCAAACAAACAACGAGCAGTACTTC | CASSQDGQTNNEQYF
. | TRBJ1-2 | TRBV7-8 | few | TGTGCCAGCAGCGGCACGTTAGGTGGGACCTATGGCTACACCTTC | CASSGTLGGTYGYTF
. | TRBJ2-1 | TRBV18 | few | TGTGCCAGCTCGGACGGGAGCTACAATGAGCAGTTCTTC | CASSDGSYNEQFF
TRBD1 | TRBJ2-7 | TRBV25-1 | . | TGTGCCAGCAGGGGGGAAGGGGGCGCCGAGCAGTACTTC | CASRGEGGAEQYF
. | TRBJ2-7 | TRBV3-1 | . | TGTGCCAGCAGCCCATTTCAGCCGGGACCGGGCACCTCCTACGAGCAGTACTTC | CASSPFQPGPGTSYEQYF
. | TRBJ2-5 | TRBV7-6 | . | TGTGCCAGCAGCACCCATACTACCCTAGAGACCCAGTACTTC | CASSTHTTLETQYF
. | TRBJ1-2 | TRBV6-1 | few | TGTGCCAGCAGTGAGCAACAGGACGGCTATGGCTACACCTTC | CASSEQQDGYGYTF
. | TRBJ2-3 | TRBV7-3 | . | TGTGCCACAGCCAGAGCGGTCGGCGATACGCAGTATTTT | CATARAVGDTQYF
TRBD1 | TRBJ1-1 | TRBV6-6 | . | TGTGCCAGCAGTTACTCGAGGGACAGGGGGCGAACTGAAGCTTTCTTT | CASSYSRDRGRTEAFF
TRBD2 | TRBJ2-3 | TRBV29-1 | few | TGCAGCGTGGAGGCCTTTAGCGGGAGCGCAGATACGCAGTATTTT | CSVEAFSGSADTQYF
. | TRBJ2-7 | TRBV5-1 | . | TGCGCCAGCACCAGTGGGGTCGTGCAGTACTTC | CASTSGVVQYF
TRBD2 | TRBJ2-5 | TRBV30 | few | TGTGCCTGGAGTGTGGGACTAGCGGGAGGGGAGACCCAGTACTTC | CAWSVGLAGGETQYF
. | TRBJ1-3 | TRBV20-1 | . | TGCAGTGCTAGAGCCCGTGGAGGGATATTCTCCTCTGGAAACACCATATATTTT | CSARARGGIFSSGNTIYF
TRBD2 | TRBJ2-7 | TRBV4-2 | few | TGTGCCAGCAGCCAAGGGACTAGTCCCTACGAGCAGTACTTC | CASSQGTSPYEQYF
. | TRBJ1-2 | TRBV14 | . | TGTGCCAGCAGCCCTTCAGAGCGGCGCTTCGTATATGGCTACACCTTC | CASSPSERRFVYGYTF
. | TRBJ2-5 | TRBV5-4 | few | TGTGCCAGCAGCCCCGACAGCTCCGTAGGAGAGACCCAGTACTTC | CASSPDSSVGETQYF
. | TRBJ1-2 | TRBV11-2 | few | TGTGCCAGCAGCTTGGACAGTTGGGTCTATGGCTACACCTTC | CASSLDSWVYGYTF
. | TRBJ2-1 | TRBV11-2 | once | TGTGCCAGCAGCTTATCGGGGGCGGGGGCGACGCAGTTCTTC | CASSLSGAGATQFF
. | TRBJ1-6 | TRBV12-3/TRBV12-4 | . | TGTGCCAGCAGTTTAGGAAGCAAATCTCCATATAATTCACCCCTCCACTTT | CASSLGSKSPYNSPLHF
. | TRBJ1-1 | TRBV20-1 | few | TGCAGTGCTAGAGATCAACGGGACTTGAACACTGAAGCTTTCTTT | CSARDQRDLNTEAFF
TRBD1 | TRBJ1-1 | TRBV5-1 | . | TGCGCCAGCAGCAGGGCAGACAGGGACACTGAAGCTTTCTTT | CASSRADRDTEAFF
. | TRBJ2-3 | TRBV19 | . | TGTGCCAGTCGAGAGGCCGGCACAGATACGCAGTATTTT | CASREAGTDTQYF
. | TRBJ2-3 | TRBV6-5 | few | TGTGCCAGCAAGACTAGGACTACCCCCACAGATACGCAGTATTTT | CASKTRTTPTDTQYF
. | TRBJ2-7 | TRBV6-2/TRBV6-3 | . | TGTGCCAGCAGTATAGCACCTGGATCCTACGAGCAGTACTTC | CASSIAPGSYEQYF